The present TCR beta chain was sequenced within a study of CD8 T cells in Susac syndrome. Whole-study findings and limits: The study's TCR sequencing and HLA analysis drew on a certain number of individuals. That number was acknowledged as relatively small.

The CDR3 covers 15 residues. The germline V gene has CDR1 SEHNR and CDR2 FQNEAQ (reference sequence). V was clipped by 5 bases and J by 7 bases, with 17 bases between them. A note on this clonotype: Its antigen is still unknown.

The patients serving as multiple sclerosis controls were treatment-naive. They had stable or active relapsing-remitting disease and fulfilled revised McDonald criteria. TEMRA cells were FACS-enriched, with CD8+ and CD4+ T cells isolated negatively. Reverse transcription used roughly 0.5 to 1 ug RNA and random hexamers. The TCR beta CDR3 was amplified by immunoSEQ multiplex PCR across 54 Vbeta, 13 Jbeta. From the immunoSEQ multiplex PCR reads, TCRdb called clonotypes with MiXCR, one entry per CDR3 protein. The sample has around 280,000 distinct CDR3 sequences, roughly 85% seen once; the top ten hold around 0.12%.

The chain links TRBV7-9 to TRBJ2-2, with D perhaps matching TRBD2 (5 bases). The source of this sequence is a human donor with multiple sclerosis. The sample consisted of CD8+ T cells from PBMCs. For the CDR3, the DNA is TGTGCCAGCAGCGCGGTCCGGGGAATGGACGGGGAGCTGTTTTTT. It translates to CASSAVRGMDGELFF.